The 12 T cell receptor beta chains below come from one sample, sequenced in a study of T cell responses to AZD1222 COVID-19 vaccine. Using immunoSEQ multiplex PCR, the repertoire was profiled, and TCRdb retains in-frame clones only, with some absent. Of 130,000 to 150,000 clones in the sample, around 94% were seen once. This sample comprised peripheral blood, obtained after recovery from COVID-19. The receptors come from an adult who had recovered from COVID-19.

The chain recombines TRBV15 with TRBJ2-7, with 8 bases identical to TRBD1. The CDR3 loop spans 14 amino acids. Trimming took 5 bases from V and 3 from J; bases not matched to a gene: 6. Looked up from germline, CDR1 is LNHNV and CDR2 is YYDKDF (reference sequence). As DNA, the CDR3 is TGTGCCACCAGCCCTGGACAGGGTGGCTACGAGCAGTACTTC. It codes for CATSPGQGGYEQYF.

The V gene is TRBV14, the J gene TRBJ1-4; a possible D gene is TRBD1 (5 bases). V was shortened by 2 bases and J by 5 bases, with 18 bases between the two germline ends. The CDR3 spans 17 residues. Germline V CDR1 and CDR2: SGHDN, FVKESK. The CDR3 DNA follows: TGTGCCAGCAGCCAACGTTCGATGGTTGGGGGAAATGAAAAACTGTTTTTT. It is translated as CASSQRSMVGGNEKLFF.

The chain has TRBV15 and TRBJ2-7, with a possible D match to TRBD2 (5 bases). V lost 3 bases and J 2 bases, leaving 11 bases between the germline ends. This CDR3 region has 14 residues. CDR1 is LNHNV and CDR2 is YYDKDF in the germline V gene (reference sequence). The CDR3 DNA follows: TGTGCCACCAGCAGTTCGGACGGGACCTACGAGCAGTACTTC. It yields the protein CATSSSDGTYEQYF.

The genes are TRBV9 and TRBJ1-6; D possibly corresponds to TRBD1 (5 bases). Germline lookup yields CDR1 SGDLS and CDR2 YYNGEE. Trimming took 0 bases from V and 4 from J, leaving 5 bases between them. CDR3 length equals 14 residues. CDR3 coding DNA: TGTGCCAGCAGCGTAGGACAGTATAATTCACCCCTCCACTTT. It translates to CASSVGQYNSPLHF.

The chain is built from TRBV7-8 and TRBJ2-7; D tentatively reads TRBD1 or TRBD2 (6 bases each). The germline gives CDR1 SGHVS, CDR2 FQNEAQ. The CDR3 totals 16 residues. Trimming pared 1 base from V and 4 bases from J, leaving 17 bases between. The CDR3 loop is CASSLGPRQGRYEQYF. The CDR3 coding sequence is TGTGCCAGCAGCTTAGGCCCCCGGCAGGGGAGGTACGAGCAGTACTTC. Looking up the rest from reference TRBV7-8 and TRBJ2-7 gives the full variable domain: GAGVSQSPRYKVAKRGQDVALRCDPISGHVSLFWYQQALGQGPEFLTYFQNEAQLDKSGLPSDRFFAERPEGSVSTLKIQRTQQEDSAVYLCASSLGPRQGRYEQYFGPGTRLTVT.

The rearrangement links TRBV29-1 to TRBJ1-2; 9 bases are a match to TRBD1. CDR1 is SQVTM and CDR2 is ANQGSEA in the germline V gene. The CDR3 has 14 residues. Losses at the gene ends were 1 base for V and 8 bases for J; bases not matched to a gene: 8. The CDR3 is CSVEGGQGAGGYTF. The CDR3 DNA reads TGCAGCGTTGAAGGGGGACAGGGAGCCGGAGGCTACACCTTC.

This clone has more than one count but fewer than ten. Other DNA sequences from this sample encode an identical CDR3 as well. This chain's CDR3 is CASSLTSTGELFF. CDR3 DNA: TGTGCCAGCAGCTTAACAAGCACCGGGGAGCTGTTTTTT. This chain connects TRBV7-3 to TRBJ2-2; no clear D. Germline V gives CDR1 SGHTA, CDR2 FQGTGA. The CDR3 is 13 residues long. Trimming pared 0 bases from V and 4 bases from J, leaving 3 bases between.

V gene TRBV7-3 combines with J gene TRBJ2-3, with 7 bases lining up with TRBD2. With 5 bases clipped from V and 2 bases from J, the junction kept 7 bases outside the gene matches. The germline gives CDR1 SGHTA, CDR2 FQGTGA. The CDR3 is made up of 15 amino acids. CDR3 sequence reads: CASSHPGLLTDTQYF. The CDR3 DNA follows: TGTGCCAGCAGCCACCCGGGACTACTCACAGATACGCAGTATTTT.

The chain carries TRBV18 and TRBJ2-7, with 11 positions matching TRBD2. Trimming at V came to 2 bases and at J to 3 bases, leaving 9 bases not matched to a gene. The CDR3 is 17 residues long. Germline lookup yields CDR1 KGHSH and CDR2 LQKENI. The chain's CDR3 is CASSPYGGGTSGYEQYF. As DNA, the CDR3 is TGTGCCAGCTCACCATACGGGGGCGGGACTAGCGGCTACGAGCAGTACTTC.

V is TRBV28 and J is TRBJ2-7, with 9 bases matching TRBD2. Germline CDR1 and CDR2: MDHEN and SYDVKM. CDR3 length: 14 residues. Trimming took 3 bases from V and 4 from J; bases not matched to a gene: 4. The CDR3 loop is CASSFPSGTYEQYF. CDR3 coding DNA: TGTGCCAGCAGTTTCCCTAGCGGGACGTACGAGCAGTACTTC.

The rearrangement uses TRBV28 and TRBJ2-7; 8 nucleotides match TRBD1. With V trimmed by 6 bases and J by 5 bases, 9 bases remained unmatched. CDR3 size: 14 residues. CDR1 MDHEN and CDR2 SYDVKM come from the germline V gene. The CDR3 loop reads CASSPPWTGHEQYF. CDR3 DNA: TGTGCCAGCAGCCCCCCTTGGACAGGGCACGAGCAGTACTTC.

V and J are TRBV5-1 and TRBJ2-2; D uncertain. V was cut by 2 bases and J by 2 bases, with 7 bases left in between. Germline V CDR1 and CDR2: SGHRS, YFSETQ. CDR3 length: 14 amino acids. The CDR3 sequence: CASSFWLNTGELFF. The CDR3 DNA reads as TGCGCCAGCAGCTTCTGGTTAAACACCGGGGAGCTGTTTTTT.